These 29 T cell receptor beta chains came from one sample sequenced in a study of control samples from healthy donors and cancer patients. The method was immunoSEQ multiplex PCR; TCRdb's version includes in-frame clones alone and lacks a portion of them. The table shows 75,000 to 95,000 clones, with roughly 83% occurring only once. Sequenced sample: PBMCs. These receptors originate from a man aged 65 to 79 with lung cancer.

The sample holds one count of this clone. The chain's CDR3 is CASSSPLGWGRDYGYTF. The CDR3 DNA reads TGCGCCAGCAGCTCGCCCCTCGGTTGGGGGCGCGACTATGGCTACACCTTC. J is TRBJ1-2 and V is TRBV5-1, with D possibly matching TRBD1 (6 bases). Per the germline V gene, CDR1 is SGHRS and CDR2 is YFSETQ. Trimming cost V 3 bases and J 3 bases, with 21 bases left between them. The CDR3 extends over 17 amino acids.

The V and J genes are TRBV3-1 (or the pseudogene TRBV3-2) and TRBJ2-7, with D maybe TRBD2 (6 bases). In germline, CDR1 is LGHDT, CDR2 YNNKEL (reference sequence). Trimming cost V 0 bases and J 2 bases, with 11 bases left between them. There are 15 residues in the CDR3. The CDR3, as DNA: TGTGCCAGCAGCCAAGAGGCGGGGCGCCCCTACGAGCAGTACTTC. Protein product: CASSQEAGRPYEQYF.

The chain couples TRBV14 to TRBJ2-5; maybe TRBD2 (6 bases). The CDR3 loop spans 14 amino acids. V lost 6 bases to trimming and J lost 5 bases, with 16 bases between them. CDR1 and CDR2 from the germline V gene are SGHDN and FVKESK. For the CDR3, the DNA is TGTGCCAGCAGTCGGGGGATCCTCAGGGAGACCCAGTACTTC. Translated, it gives CASSRGILRETQYF.

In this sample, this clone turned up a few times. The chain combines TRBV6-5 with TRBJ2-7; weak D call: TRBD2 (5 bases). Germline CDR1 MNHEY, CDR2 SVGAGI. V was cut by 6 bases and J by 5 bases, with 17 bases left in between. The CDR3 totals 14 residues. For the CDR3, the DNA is TGTGCCAGCAGGAGGGTCGGGGTTGGGAACGAGCAGTACTTC. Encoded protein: CASRRVGVGNEQYF.

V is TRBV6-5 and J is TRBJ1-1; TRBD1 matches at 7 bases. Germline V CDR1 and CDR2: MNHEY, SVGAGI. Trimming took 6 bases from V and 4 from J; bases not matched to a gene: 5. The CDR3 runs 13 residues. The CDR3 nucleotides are TGTGCCAGCAGCGCCGCAGGGGGCACTGAAGCTTTCTTT. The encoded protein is CASSAAGGTEAFF.

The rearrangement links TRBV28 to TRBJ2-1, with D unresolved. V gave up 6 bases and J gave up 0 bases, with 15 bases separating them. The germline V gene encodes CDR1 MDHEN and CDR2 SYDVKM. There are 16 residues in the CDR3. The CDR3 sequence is CASRALSPSSYNEQFF. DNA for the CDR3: TGTGCCAGCAGAGCCCTTAGCCCGAGCTCCTACAATGAGCAGTTCTTC.

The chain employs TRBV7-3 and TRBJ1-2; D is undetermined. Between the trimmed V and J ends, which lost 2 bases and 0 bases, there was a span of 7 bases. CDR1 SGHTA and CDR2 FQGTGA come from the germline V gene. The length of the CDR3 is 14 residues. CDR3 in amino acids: CASSLFGSNYGYTF. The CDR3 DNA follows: TGTGCCAGCAGCTTATTCGGATCTAACTATGGCTACACCTTC.

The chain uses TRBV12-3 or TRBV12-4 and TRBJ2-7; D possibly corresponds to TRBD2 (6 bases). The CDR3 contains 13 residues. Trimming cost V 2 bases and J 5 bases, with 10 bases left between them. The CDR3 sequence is CASSLWGVNEQYF. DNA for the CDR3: TGTGCCAGCAGTTTATGGGGGGTCAACGAGCAGTACTTC.

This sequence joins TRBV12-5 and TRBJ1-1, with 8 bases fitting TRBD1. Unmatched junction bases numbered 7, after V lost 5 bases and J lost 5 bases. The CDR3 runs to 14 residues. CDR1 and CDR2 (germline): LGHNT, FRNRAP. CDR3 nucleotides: TGTGCTAGTGGTCTCACGGGACAGGCAACTGAAGCTTTCTTT. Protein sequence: CASGLTGQATEAFF.

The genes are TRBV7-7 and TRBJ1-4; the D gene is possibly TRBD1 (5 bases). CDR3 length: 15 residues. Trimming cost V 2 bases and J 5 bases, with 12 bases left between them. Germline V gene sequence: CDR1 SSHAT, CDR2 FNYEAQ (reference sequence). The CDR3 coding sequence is TGTGCCAGCAGCTTATCGGGGGAGCCCAATGAAAAACTGTTTTTT. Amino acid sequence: CASSLSGEPNEKLFF.

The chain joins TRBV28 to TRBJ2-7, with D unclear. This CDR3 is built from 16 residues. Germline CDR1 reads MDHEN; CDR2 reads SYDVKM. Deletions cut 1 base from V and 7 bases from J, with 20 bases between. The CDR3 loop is CASSLLTYSSIREQYF. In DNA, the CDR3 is TGTGCCAGCAGTTTATTAACGTACAGTTCCATACGGGAGCAGTACTTC.

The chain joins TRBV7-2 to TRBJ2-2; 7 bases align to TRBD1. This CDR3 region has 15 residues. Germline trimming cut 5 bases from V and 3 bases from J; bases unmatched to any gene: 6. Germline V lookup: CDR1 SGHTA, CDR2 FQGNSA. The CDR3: CASSLPGQYTGELFF. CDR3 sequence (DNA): TGTGCCAGCAGCCTACCGGGACAGTACACCGGGGAGCTGTTTTTT.

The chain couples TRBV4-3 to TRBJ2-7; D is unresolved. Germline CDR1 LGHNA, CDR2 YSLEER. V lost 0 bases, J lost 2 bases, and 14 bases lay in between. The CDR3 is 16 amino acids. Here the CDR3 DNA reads TGCGCCAGCAGCCAAGATATCACATTCAAAGCCTACGAGCAGTACTTC. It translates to CASSQDITFKAYEQYF.

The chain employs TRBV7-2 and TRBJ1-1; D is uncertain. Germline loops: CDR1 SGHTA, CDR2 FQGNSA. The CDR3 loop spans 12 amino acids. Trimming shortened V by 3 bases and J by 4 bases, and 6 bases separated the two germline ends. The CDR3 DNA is TGTGCCAGCAGCTTTGCAAGCACTGAAGCTTTCTTT. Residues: CASSFASTEAFF.

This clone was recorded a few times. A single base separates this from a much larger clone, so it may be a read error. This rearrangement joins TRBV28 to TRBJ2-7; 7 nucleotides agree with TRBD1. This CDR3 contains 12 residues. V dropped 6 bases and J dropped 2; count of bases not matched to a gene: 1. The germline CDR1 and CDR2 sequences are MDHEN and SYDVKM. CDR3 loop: CASRQGAYEQYF. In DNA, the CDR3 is TGTGCCAGCAGGCAGGGGGCCTACGAGCAGTACTTC.

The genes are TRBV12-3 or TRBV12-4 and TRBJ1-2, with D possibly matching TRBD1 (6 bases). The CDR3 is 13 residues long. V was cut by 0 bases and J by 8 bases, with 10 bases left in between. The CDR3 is CASSLAPDRGYTF. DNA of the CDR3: TGTGCCAGCAGTTTAGCTCCCGACAGGGGCTACACCTTC.

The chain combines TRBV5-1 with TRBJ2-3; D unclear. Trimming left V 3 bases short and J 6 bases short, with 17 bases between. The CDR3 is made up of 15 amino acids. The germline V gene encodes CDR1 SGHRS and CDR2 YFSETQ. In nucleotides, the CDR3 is TGCGCCAGCAGCTCCACCCTCGACCGTTTCGATACGCAGTATTTT. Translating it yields CASSSTLDRFDTQYF.

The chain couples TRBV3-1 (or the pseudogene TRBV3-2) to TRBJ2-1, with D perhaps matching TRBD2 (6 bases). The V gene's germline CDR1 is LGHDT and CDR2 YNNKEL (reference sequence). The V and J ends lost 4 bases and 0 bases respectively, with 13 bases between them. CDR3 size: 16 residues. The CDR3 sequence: CASSPGGARSYNEQFF. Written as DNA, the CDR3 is TGTGCCAGCAGCCCTGGCGGGGCCCGCTCCTACAATGAGCAGTTCTTC.

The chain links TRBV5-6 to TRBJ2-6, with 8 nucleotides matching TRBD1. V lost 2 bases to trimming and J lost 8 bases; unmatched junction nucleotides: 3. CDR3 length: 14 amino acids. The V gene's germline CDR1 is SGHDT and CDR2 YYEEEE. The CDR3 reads CASSFRTGPNVLTF. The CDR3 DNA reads TGTGCCAGCAGCTTCCGGACAGGGCCCAACGTCCTGACTTTC.

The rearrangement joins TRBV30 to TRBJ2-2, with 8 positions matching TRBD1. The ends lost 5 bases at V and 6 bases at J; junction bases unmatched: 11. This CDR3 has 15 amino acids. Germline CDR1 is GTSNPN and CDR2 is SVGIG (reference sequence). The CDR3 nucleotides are TGTGCCTGGGCAACGGGGCAGGGGGCTGCCGGGGAGCTGTTTTTT. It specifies CAWATGQGAAGELFF.

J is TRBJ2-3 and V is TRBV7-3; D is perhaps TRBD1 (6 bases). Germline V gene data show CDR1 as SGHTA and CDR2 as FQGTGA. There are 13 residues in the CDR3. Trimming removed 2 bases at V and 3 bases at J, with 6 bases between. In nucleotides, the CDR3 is TGTGCCAGCAGCTTAGGGACAACAGATACGCAGTATTTT. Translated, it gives CASSLGTTDTQYF.

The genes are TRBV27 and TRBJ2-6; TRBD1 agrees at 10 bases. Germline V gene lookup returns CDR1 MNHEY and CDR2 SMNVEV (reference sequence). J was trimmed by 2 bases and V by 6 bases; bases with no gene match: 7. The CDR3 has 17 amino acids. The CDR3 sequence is CASSRQGALAGANVLTF. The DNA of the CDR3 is TGTGCCAGCAGCCGACAGGGGGCGCTGGCTGGGGCCAACGTCCTGACTTTC.

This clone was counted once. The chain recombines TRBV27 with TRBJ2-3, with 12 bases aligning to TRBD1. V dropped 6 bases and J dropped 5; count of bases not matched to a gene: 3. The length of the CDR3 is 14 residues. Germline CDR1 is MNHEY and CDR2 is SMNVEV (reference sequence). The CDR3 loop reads CASRGQGALDTQYF. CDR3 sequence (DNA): TGTGCCAGCAGGGGACAGGGGGCATTAGATACGCAGTATTTT.

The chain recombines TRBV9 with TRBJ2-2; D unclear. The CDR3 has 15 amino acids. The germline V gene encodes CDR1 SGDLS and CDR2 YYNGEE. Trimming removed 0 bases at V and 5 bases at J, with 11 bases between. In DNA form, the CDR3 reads TGTGCCAGCAGCGTAGCTTCAAGACGGACCGGGGAGCTGTTTTTT. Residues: CASSVASRRTGELFF.

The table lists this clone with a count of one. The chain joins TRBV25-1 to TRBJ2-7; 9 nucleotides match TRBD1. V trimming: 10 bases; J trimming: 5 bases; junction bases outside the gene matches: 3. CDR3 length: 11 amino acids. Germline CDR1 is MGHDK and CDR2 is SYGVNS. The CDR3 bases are TGTGCCACCGGACAGGGGCACGAGCAGTACTTC. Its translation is CATGQGHEQYF.

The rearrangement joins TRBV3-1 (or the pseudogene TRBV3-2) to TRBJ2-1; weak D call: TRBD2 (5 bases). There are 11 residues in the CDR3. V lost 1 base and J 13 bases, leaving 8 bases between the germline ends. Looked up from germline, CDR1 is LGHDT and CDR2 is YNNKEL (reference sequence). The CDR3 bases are TGTGCCAGCAGCCAAGTCGGGAAACAGTTCTTC. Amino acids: CASSQVGKQFF.

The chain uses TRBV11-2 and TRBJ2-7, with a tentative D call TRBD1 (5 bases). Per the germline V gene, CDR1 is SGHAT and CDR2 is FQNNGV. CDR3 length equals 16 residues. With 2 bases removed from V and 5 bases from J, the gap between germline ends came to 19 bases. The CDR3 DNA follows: TGTGCCAGCAGCTTAACCCCAGAGGTCAGGGCGAACGAGCAGTACTTC. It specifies CASSLTPEVRANEQYF.

The CDR3 coding sequence is TGTGCCAGCAGCTTAGAGGGCAATGAGCAGTTCTTC. Protein sequence: CASSLEGNEQFF. V is TRBV11-3 and J is TRBJ2-1; D ambiguous. Trimming stripped 0 bases from V and 6 bases from J, with 3 bases between. The CDR3 totals 12 residues. The germline V gene has CDR1 SGHNT and CDR2 YENEEA.

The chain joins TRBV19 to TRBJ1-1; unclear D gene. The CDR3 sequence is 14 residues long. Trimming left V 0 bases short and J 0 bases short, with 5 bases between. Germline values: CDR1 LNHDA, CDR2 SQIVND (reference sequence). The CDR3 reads CASSIDRMNTEAFF. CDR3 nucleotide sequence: TGTGCCAGTAGTATAGATCGCATGAACACTGAAGCTTTCTTT.